This T cell receptor beta chain is drawn from a study of Ad26.COV2.S vaccination and SARS-CoV-2 variants. Regarding treatment: roughly 19 received Ad26.COV2.S at low or high dose, single or two shots; a few received placebo; per-sample allocation not given. The study sampled participants on day 63 after the first vaccine or placebo injection. TCRdb keeps only in-frame clones here, not all; method: immunoSEQ multiplex PCR. The top ten clones hold 1.9% of a sample with some 340,000 clones, 70% to 90% of them seen once. The sequencing here drew on peripheral blood, taken in a trial of Ad26.COV2.S vaccine versus placebo. The sequence derives from a person aged 18-65 years who received the Ad26.COV2.S COVID-19 vaccine or a placebo.

The CDR3: CASSHQGTDTQYF. Written as DNA, the CDR3 is TGTGCCAGCAGCCACCAGGGCACAGATACGCAGTATTTT. The rearrangement uses TRBV7-3 and TRBJ2-3, with no clear D. Germline loops: CDR1 SGHTA, CDR2 FQGTGA. This CDR3 contains 13 residues. V lost 5 bases to trimming and J lost 1 base, with 7 bases between them.